These 23 T cell receptor beta chains were sequenced from one sample in a study of T cell clusters in autoimmune cytopenias. One tube held mixed TRB-A and TRB-B primer pools for touch-down PCR. TCRdb re-called the multiplex PCR reads, yielding one record per CDR3 amino acid sequence without DNA. The sample's table shows approximately 560 distinct CDR3 sequences. TRB was amplified from approximately 250 ng of peripheral blood genomic DNA per sample. In addition, the sample was reused for a study of T cell repertoires in aging, cancer and after chemotherapy.

Sequenced: peripheral blood. The receptors come from a human donor with chronic lymphocytic leukemia.

This clonotype is labeled large based on frequency. The chain couples TRBV7-6 to TRBJ2-7; the D call of TRBD1 rests on TCRdb alone, since no DNA is present to check it. The germline V gene has CDR1 SGHVS and CDR2 FNYEAQ. This CDR3 region has 14 residues. CDR3 region: CASSFVGEAYEQYF.

This clonotype registers large by frequency. The chain couples TRBV6-5 to TRBJ2-2; the D call from TCRdb, TRBD2, cannot be confirmed without DNA. The germline V gene encodes CDR1 MNHEY and CDR2 SVGAGI. This CDR3 has 18 amino acids. CDR3: CASSRGLAGEISAGELFF.

This clonotype is called medium-sized based on its frequency. The chain couples TRBV18 to TRBJ1-1; TCRdb indicates TRBD1, and absent DNA this call remains unverified. Germline CDR1 KGHSH, CDR2 LQKENI. CDR3 length: 15 residues. CDR3 sequence reads: CASSPQGTVNTEAFF.

Measured by frequency, this clonotype is medium-sized. The chain recombines TRBV7-2 with TRBJ2-1. In germline, CDR1 is SGHTA, CDR2 FQGNSA. The CDR3 is 13 amino acids. CDR3: CASSLSSNNEQFF.

This clonotype counts as medium-sized by frequency. The J gene is TRBJ1-1, the V gene TRBV5-6. Germline values: CDR1 SGHDT, CDR2 YYEEEE. CDR3 size: 17 residues. The CDR3 here is CASSLQRLKRVGTEAFF.

This clonotype registers large (0.1 to 1%) by frequency. The J gene is TRBJ2-6, the V gene TRBV18; checking the TCRdb D call of TRBD2 is not possible without DNA. The germline V gene has CDR1 KGHSH and CDR2 LQKENI. The CDR3 is made up of 18 amino acids. This CDR3 is CASSITSGLSSGANVLTF.

Frequency places this clonotype as medium-sized (0.01 to 0.1%). This rearrangement joins TRBV5-6 to TRBJ1-1; TCRdb lists TRBD1, though no DNA is available to test this call. CDR1 SGHDT and CDR2 YYEEEE come from the germline V gene. The CDR3 runs to 17 residues. The CDR3 sequence: CASTRGPPSLGNTEAFF.

The genes are TRBV29-1 and TRBJ1-5. The CDR3 has 18 amino acids. CDR1 and CDR2 (germline): SQVTM, ANQGSEA. The CDR3 spells CSVEEWRREDLGIQPQHF.

The chain combines TRBV27 with TRBJ2-1; TCRdb's D gene call, TRBD1, goes unchecked for lack of DNA. Per the germline V gene, CDR1 is MNHEY and CDR2 is SMNVEV (reference sequence). The CDR3 runs to 14 residues. CDR3 protein: CASSPGTGTNEQFF.

By frequency, this clonotype registers medium-sized. This chain links TRBV10-3 with TRBJ2-1; TCRdb's D call of TRBD2 is untestable without DNA. CDR3 length equals 15 residues. Germline loops: CDR1 ENHRY, CDR2 SYGVKD. This CDR3 is CAISTLAGEYNDQFF.

This clonotype registers medium-sized by frequency. This chain links TRBV7-3 with TRBJ2-7; checking the TCRdb D call of TRBD1 is not possible without DNA. Germline CDR1 and CDR2: SGHTA and FQGTGA. The CDR3 runs to 14 residues. The CDR3 spells CASSLEAGGYEQYF.

This clonotype is medium-sized by frequency. V and J are TRBV28 and TRBJ1-2. The V gene's germline CDR1 is MDHEN and CDR2 SYDVKM. The CDR3 loop spans 13 amino acids. CDR3: CASSLTHIYGYTF.

This rearrangement joins TRBV7-3 to TRBJ2-2. The germline CDR1 and CDR2 sequences are SGHTA and FQGTGA. The CDR3 extends over 15 amino acids. Here the CDR3 reads CASSLETSTSGELFF.

Measured by frequency, this clonotype is medium-sized. This chain connects TRBV19 to TRBJ1-1; TCRdb proposes TRBD1, but this gene call is untestable without DNA. Germline values: CDR1 LNHDA, CDR2 SQIVND (reference sequence). The CDR3 totals 14 residues. The CDR3 sequence: CASSRGGTLTEAFF.

Its frequency marks this clonotype as large. The rearrangement joins TRBV12-3 or TRBV12-4 to TRBJ2-1; TCRdb gives TRBD2 as the D gene, but with no DNA this cannot be confirmed. The length of the CDR3 is 14 residues. The chain's CDR3 is CASSWGSEYNEQFF.

The rearrangement uses TRBV28 and TRBJ1-1; TCRdb's D call of TRBD1 is untestable without DNA. The CDR3 has 15 amino acids. CDR1 and CDR2 from the germline V gene are MDHEN and SYDVKM. The CDR3 sequence: CASSSPRWGNTEAFF.

This clonotype registers medium-sized (0.01 to 0.1%) by frequency. This sequence joins TRBV6-1 and TRBJ2-1; checking the TCRdb D call of TRBD2 is not possible without DNA. The CDR3 has 14 residues. Germline CDR1 MNHNS, CDR2 SASEGT. The CDR3 reads CASSHPQTSVEQFF.

V gene TRBV28 combines with J gene TRBJ2-1. Germline assignment: CDR1 MDHEN and CDR2 SYDVKM. CDR3 size: 16 residues. CDR3 loop: CASSLGLGGSYNEQFF.

This clonotype is identified as large from frequency. The V gene is TRBV27, the J gene TRBJ1-1; TCRdb returns TRBD1, unconfirmable since there is no DNA. The CDR3 is 15 amino acids. Germline-derived CDR1 and CDR2 are MNHEY and SMNVEV (reference sequence). CDR3: CASSLSGHMNTEAFF.

This clonotype shows up as medium-sized by frequency. The rearrangement joins TRBV7-2 to TRBJ2-5; TCRdb's D call, TRBD2, is unchecked because there is no DNA. The CDR3 spans 16 residues. Germline CDR1 and CDR2: SGHTA and FQGNSA. CDR3 protein: CASSPLADRFLETQYF.

Its frequency marks this clonotype as large (0.1 to 1%). The chain recombines TRBV5-4 with TRBJ2-1; TCRdb outputs TRBD1, but without DNA this stays unchecked. CDR1 is SGHNT and CDR2 is YYREEE in the germline V gene (reference sequence). The CDR3 totals 14 residues. The CDR3 region is CASSLGQGSNEQFF.

This clonotype is large by frequency. The rearrangement joins TRBV28 to TRBJ2-1; TCRdb gives TRBD2 as the D gene, but with no DNA this cannot be confirmed. This CDR3 has 15 amino acids. CDR1 and CDR2 from the germline V gene are MDHEN and SYDVKM. The chain's CDR3 is CASSYLAGVIHEQFF.

By frequency, this clonotype registers large. The chain couples TRBV13 to TRBJ2-7; TCRdb's assignment of TRBD1 cannot be checked, as there is no DNA. This CDR3 has 15 residues. Germline V gene data show CDR1 as PRHDT and CDR2 as FYEKMQ (reference sequence). This CDR3 is CASSHIGAGSYEQYF. Based on the CDR3 plus reference TRBV13 and TRBJ2-7, the full variable domain is AAGVIQSPRHLIKEKRETATLKCYPIPRHDTVYWYQQGPGQDPQFLISFYEKMQSDKGSIPDRFSAQQFSDYHSELNMSSLELGDSALYFCASSHIGAGSYEQYFGPGTRLTVT.